This TCR beta chain was retrieved from a study of cytotoxic CD8 clonotypes in ibrutinib-treated CLL. Turning to the study itself: For this cohort, patients were ten to twelve relapsed/refractory and some 15 treatment-naive, while under 18 were IGHV unmutated.

Germline CDR1 and CDR2: SEHNR and FQNEAQ (reference sequence). The V and J ends lost 1 base and 7 bases respectively, with 4 bases between them. CDR3 length: 12 amino acids. Sequencing used immunoSEQ multiplex PCR; TCRdb keeps in-frame clones, though not all of them. The sample shows fewer than 400,000 clones, over 55% of them seen only once. This receptor was taken from a human donor with chronic lymphocytic leukemia. V and J are TRBV7-9 and TRBJ2-2, with D hard to call. Sequencing was performed on PBMCs, taken after 36 months of ibrutinib treatment. CDR3 protein: CASSLVSGELFF. In nucleotides, the CDR3 is TGTGCCAGCAGCTTAGTGAGCGGGGAGCTGTTTTTT.